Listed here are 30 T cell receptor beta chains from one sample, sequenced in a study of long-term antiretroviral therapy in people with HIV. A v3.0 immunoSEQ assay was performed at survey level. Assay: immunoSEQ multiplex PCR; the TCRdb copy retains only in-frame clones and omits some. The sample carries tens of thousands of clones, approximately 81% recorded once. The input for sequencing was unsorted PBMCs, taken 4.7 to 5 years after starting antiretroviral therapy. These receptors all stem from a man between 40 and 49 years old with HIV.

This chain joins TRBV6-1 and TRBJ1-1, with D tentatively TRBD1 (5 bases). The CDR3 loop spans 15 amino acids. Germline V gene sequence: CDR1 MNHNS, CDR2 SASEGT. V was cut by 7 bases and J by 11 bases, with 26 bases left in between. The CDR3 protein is CASKGSPRDALRAFF. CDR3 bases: TGTGCCAGCAAGGGGAGCCCCCGGGACGCGTTAAGGGCTTTCTTT.

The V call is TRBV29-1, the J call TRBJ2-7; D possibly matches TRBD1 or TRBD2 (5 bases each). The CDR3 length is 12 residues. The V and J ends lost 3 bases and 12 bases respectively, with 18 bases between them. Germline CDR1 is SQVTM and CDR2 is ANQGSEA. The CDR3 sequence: CSVDDWLGDAYF. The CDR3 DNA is TGCAGCGTTGACGATTGGTTGGGGGATGCGTACTTC.

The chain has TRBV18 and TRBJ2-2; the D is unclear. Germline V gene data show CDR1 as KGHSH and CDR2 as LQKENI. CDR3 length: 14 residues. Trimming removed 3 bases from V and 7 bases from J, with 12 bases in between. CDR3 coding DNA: TGTGCCAGCTCACCCACCAGCCCTAGCGGGGAGCTGTTTTTT. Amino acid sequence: CASSPTSPSGELFF.

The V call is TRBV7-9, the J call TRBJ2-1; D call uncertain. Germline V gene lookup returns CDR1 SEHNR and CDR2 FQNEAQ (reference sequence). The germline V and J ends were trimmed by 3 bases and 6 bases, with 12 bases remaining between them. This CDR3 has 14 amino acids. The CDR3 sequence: CASSFNLGANEQFF. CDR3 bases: TGTGCCAGCAGCTTTAACCTAGGAGCCAATGAGCAGTTCTTC.

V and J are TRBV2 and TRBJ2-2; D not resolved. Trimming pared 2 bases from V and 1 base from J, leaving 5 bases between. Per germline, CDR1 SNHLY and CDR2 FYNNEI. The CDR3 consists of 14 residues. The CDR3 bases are TGTGCCAGCAGTGAAACGCTGAACACCGGGGAGCTGTTTTTT. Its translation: CASSETLNTGELFF.

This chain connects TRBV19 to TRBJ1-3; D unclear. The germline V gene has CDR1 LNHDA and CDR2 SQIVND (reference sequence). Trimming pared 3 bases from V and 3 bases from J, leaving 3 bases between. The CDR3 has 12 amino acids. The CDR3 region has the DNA TGTGCCAGTAGTATCAGTGGAAACACCATATATTTT. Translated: CASSISGNTIYF.

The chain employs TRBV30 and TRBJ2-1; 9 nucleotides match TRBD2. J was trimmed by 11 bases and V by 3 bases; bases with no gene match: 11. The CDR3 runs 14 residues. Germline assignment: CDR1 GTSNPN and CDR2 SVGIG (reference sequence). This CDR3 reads CAWSAGGAGDKQFF. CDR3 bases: TGTGCCTGGAGCGCGGGAGGGGCGGGAGACAAGCAGTTCTTC.

The CDR3 sequence is CSVPIAGVSNEQFF. The CDR3 coding sequence is TGCAGCGTCCCAATAGCGGGAGTTAGTAATGAGCAGTTCTTC. The chain combines TRBV29-1 with TRBJ2-1; 9 nucleotides match TRBD2. CDR3 length: 14 residues. CDR1 and CDR2 from the germline V gene are SQVTM and ANQGSEA. With V trimmed by 6 bases and J by 7 bases, 10 bases remained unmatched.

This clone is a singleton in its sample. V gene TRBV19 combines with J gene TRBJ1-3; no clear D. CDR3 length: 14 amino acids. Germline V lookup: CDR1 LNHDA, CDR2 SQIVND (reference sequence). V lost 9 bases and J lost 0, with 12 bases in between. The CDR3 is CASHRKSSGNTIYF. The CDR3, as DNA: TGTGCCAGCCACCGCAAATCCTCTGGAAACACCATATATTTT.

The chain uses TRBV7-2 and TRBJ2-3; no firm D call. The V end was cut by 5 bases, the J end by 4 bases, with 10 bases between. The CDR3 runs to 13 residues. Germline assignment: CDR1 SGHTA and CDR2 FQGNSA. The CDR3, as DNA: TGTGCCAGCAGCCCCCCGTTGGCAGATACGCAGTATTTT. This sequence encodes CASSPPLADTQYF. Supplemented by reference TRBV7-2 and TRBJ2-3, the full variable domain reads GAGVSQSPSNKVTEKGKDVELRCDPISGHTALYWYRQSLGQGLEFLIYFQGNSAPDKSGLPSDRFSAERTGGSVSTLTIQRTQQEDSAVYLCASSPPLADTQYFGPGTRLTVL.

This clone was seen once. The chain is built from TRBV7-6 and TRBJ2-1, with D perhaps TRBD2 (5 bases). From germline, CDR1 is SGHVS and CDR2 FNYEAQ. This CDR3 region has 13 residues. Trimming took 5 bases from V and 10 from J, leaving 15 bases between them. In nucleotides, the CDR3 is TGTGCCAGCAGCCAAATTCTAGCATACGAGCAGTTCTTC. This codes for CASSQILAYEQFF.

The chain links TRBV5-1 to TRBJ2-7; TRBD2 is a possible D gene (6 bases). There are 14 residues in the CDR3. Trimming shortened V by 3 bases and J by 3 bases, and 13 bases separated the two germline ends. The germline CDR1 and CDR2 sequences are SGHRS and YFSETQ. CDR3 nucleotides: TGCGCCAGCAGCTCCTTTGGGGGGTACTACGAGCAGTACTTC. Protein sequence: CASSSFGGYYEQYF.

The DNA for the CDR3 is TGTGCCAGCAGCGTAGGAGGACGGGGTACTGAAGCTTTCTTT. Protein sequence: CASSVGGRGTEAFF. The chain uses TRBV9 and TRBJ1-1, with D unclear. Germline CDR1 and CDR2: SGDLS and YYNGEE. V was pared by 0 bases and J by 5 bases, with 11 bases between. The length of the CDR3 is 14 residues.

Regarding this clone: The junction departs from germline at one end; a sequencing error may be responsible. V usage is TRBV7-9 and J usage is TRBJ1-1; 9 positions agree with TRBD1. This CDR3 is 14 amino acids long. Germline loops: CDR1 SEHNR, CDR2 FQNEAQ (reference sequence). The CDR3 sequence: CASSPGQGPPEAFF. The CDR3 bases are TGTGCCAGCAGCCCCGGACAGGGGCCACCTGAGGCTTTCTTT. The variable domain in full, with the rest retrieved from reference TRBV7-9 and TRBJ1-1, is DTGVSQNPRHKITKRGQNVTFRCDPISEHNRLYWYRQTLGQGPEFLTYFQNEAQLEKSRLLSDRFSAERPKGSFSTLEIQRTEQGDSAMYLCASSPGQGPPEAFFGQGTRLTVV.

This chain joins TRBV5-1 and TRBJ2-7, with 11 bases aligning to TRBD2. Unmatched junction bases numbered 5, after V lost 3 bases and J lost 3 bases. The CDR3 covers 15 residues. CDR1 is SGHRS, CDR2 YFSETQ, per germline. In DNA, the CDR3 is TGCGCCAGCAGCTATCTCGGGACTAGCGGCTACGAGCAGTACTTC. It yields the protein CASSYLGTSGYEQYF. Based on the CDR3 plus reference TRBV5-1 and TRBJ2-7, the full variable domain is KAGVTQTPRYLIKTRGQQVTLSCSPISGHRSVSWYQQTPGQGLQFLFEYFSETQRNKGNFPGRFSGRQFSNSRSEMNVSTLELGDSALYLCASSYLGTSGYEQYFGPGTRLTVT.

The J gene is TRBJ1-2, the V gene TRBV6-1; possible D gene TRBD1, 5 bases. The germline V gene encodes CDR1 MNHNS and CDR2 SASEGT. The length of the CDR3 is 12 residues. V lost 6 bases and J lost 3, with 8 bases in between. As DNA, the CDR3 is TGTGCCAGCAGGGGGGGAGACTATGGCTACACCTTC. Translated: CASRGGDYGYTF.

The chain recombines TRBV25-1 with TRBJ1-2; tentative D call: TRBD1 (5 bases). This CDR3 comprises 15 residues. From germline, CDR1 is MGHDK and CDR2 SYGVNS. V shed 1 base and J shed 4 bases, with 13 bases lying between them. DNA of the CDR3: TGTGCCAGCAGTGAATCGGGACTCTCTCCCTATGGCTACACCTTC. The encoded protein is CASSESGLSPYGYTF.

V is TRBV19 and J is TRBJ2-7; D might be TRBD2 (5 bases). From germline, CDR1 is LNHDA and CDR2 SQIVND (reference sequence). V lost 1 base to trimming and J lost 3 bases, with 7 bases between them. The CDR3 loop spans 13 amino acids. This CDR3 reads CASSIGRGYEQYF. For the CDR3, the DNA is TGTGCCAGTAGTATAGGACGGGGCTACGAGCAGTACTTC.

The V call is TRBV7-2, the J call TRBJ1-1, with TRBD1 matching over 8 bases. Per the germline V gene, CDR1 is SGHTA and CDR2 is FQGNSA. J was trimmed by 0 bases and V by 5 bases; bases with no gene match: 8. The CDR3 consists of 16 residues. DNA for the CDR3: TGTGCCAGCAGCCACCCATCGACAGGGGTGAACACTGAAGCTTTCTTT. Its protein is CASSHPSTGVNTEAFF. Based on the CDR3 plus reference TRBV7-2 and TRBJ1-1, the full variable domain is GAGVSQSPSNKVTEKGKDVELRCDPISGHTALYWYRQSLGQGLEFLIYFQGNSAPDKSGLPSDRFSAERTGGSVSTLTIQRTQQEDSAVYLCASSHPSTGVNTEAFFGQGTRLTVV.

CDR3 amino acids: CASSSGATGGYTF. The CDR3 DNA reads as TGTGCCAGCAGTTCCGGGGCCACTGGTGGCTACACCTTC. The chain recombines TRBV6-5 with TRBJ1-2; possible D gene TRBD1, 5 bases. The CDR3 runs 13 residues. Germline CDR1 and CDR2: MNHEY and SVGAGI. Deletions cut 4 bases from V and 7 bases from J, with 13 bases between.

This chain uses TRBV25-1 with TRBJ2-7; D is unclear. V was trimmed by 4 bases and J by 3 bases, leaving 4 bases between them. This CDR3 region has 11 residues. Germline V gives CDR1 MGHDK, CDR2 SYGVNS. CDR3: CASSVLYEQYF. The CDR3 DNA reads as TGTGCCAGCAGTGTCCTCTACGAGCAGTACTTC.

DNA for the CDR3: TGTGCCAGTAGTATGGACAGAAATTATGGCTACACCTTC. It yields the protein CASSMDRNYGYTF. The V call is TRBV19, the J call TRBJ1-2, with a possible D match to TRBD1 (6 bases). V lost 3 bases, J lost 5 bases, and 10 bases lay in between. From germline, CDR1 is LNHDA and CDR2 SQIVND (reference sequence). The CDR3 is 13 residues long.

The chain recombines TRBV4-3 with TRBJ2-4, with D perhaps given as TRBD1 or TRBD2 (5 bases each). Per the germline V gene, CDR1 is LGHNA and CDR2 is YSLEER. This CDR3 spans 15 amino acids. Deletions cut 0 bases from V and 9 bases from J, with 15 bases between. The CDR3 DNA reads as TGCGCCAGCAGCCAAGATCGGGCTTCTGGGGGCATTCAGTACTTC. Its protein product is CASSQDRASGGIQYF.

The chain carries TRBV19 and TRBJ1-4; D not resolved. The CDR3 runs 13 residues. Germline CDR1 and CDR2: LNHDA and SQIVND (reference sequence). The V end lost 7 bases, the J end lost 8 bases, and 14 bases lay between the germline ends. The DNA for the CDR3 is TGTGCCAGTAACCGGCCGTCGGAAGAAAAACTGTTTTTT. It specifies CASNRPSEEKLFF.

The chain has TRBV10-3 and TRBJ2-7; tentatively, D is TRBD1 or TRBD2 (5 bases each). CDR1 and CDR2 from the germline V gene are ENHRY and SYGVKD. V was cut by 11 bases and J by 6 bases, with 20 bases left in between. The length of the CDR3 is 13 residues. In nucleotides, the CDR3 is TGTGCCGTGACCGGGACGCTGCTGGTCGAGCAGTACTTC. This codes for CAVTGTLLVEQYF.

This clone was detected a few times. CDR3 residues: CATSRDRTGGAYEQYF. DNA for the CDR3: TGTGCCACCAGCAGAGATCGGACAGGGGGGGCCTACGAGCAGTACTTC. J is TRBJ2-7 and V is TRBV15; TRBD1 matches at 10 bases. The germline gives CDR1 LNHNV, CDR2 YYDKDF (reference sequence). V shed 0 bases and J 2 bases; nucleotides not matched to a gene: 4. The CDR3 has 16 residues.

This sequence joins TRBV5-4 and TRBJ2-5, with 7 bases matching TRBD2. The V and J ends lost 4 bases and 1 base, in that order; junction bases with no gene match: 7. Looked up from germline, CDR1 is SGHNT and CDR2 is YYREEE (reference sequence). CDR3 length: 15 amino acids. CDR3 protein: CASSGRSSGQETQYF. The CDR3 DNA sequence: TGTGCCAGCAGCGGGAGGTCTAGCGGCCAAGAGACCCAGTACTTC. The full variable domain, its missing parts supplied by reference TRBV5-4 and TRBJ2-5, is ETGVTQSPTHLIKTRGQQVTLRCSSQSGHNTVSWYQQALGQGPQFIFQYYREEENGRGNFPPRFSGLQFPNYSSELNVNALELDDSALYLCASSGRSSGQETQYFGPGTRLLVL.

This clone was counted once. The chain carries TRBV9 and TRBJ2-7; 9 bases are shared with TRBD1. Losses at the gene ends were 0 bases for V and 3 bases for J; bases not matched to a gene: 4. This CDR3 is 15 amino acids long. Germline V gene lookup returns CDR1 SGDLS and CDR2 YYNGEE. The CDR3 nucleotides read TGTGCCAGCAGCGTAGCTCCGGGACAGGGCTACGAGCAGTACTTC. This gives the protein CASSVAPGQGYEQYF.

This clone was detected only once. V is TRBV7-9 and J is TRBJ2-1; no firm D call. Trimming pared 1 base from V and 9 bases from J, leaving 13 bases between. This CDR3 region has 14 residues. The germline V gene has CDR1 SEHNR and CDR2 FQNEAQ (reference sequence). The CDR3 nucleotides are TGTGCCAGCAGCTTAGATCTCAGCCAATTTGAGCAGTTCTTC. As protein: CASSLDLSQFEQFF.

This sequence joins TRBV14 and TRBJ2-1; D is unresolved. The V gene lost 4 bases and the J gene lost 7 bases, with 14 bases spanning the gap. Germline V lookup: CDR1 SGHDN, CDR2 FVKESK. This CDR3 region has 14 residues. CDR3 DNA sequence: TGTGCCAGCAGCCCCAGAGTTTGGGCGAATGAGCAGTTCTTC. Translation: CASSPRVWANEQFF.